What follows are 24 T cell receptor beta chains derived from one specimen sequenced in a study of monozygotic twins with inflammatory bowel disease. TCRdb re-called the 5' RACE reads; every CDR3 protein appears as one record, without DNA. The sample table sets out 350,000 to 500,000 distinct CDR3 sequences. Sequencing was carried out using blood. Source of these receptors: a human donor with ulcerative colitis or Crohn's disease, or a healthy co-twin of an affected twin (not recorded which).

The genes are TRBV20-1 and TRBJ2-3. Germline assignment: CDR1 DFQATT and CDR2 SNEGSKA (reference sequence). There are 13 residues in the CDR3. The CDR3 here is CSAITIATDTQYF.

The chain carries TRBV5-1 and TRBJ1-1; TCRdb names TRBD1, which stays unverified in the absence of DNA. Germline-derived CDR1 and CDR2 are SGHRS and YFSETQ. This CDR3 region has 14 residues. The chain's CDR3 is CASSLEGFGTEAFF.

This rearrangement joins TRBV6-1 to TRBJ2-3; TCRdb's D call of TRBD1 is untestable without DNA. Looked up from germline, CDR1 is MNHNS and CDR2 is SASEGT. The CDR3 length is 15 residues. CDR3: CASSAWTGESDTQYF.

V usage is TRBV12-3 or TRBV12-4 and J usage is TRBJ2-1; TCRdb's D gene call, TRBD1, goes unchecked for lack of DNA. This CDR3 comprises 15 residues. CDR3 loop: CASRAREGPRIEQFF.

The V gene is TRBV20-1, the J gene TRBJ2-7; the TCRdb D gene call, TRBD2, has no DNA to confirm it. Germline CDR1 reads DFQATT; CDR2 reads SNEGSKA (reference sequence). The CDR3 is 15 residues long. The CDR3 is CSARPAGRVSHEQYF.

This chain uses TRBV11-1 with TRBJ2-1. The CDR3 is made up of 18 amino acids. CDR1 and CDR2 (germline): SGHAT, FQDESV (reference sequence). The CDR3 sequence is CASSLALQRVSRYNEQFF. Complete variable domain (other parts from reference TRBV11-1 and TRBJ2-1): EAEVAQSPRYKITEKSQAVAFWCDPISGHATLYWYRQILGQGPELLVQFQDESVVDDSQLPKDRFSAERLKGVDSTLKIQPAELGDSAMYLCASSLALQRVSRYNEQFFGPGTRLTVL.

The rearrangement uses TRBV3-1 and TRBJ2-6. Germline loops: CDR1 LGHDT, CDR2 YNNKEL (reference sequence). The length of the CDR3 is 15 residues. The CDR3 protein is CASSQVRSGANVLTF.

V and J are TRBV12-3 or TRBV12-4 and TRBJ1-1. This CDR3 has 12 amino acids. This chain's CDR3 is CASSIEATEAFF.

CDR3 region: CAWTRSDTDTQYF. The genes are TRBV30 and TRBJ2-3. Germline assignment: CDR1 GTSNPN and CDR2 SVGIG (reference sequence). CDR3 size: 13 residues.

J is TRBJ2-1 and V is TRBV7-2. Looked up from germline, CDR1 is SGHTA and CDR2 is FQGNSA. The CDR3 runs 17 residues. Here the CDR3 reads CASSLAVGFLSYNEQFF.

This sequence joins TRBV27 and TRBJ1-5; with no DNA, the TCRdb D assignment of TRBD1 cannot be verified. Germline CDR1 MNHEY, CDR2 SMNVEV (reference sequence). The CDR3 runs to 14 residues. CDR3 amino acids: CASSFGQDTQPQHF.

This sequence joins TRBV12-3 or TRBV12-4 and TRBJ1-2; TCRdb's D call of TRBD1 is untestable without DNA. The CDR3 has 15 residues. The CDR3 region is CASSKTLAPNYGYTF.

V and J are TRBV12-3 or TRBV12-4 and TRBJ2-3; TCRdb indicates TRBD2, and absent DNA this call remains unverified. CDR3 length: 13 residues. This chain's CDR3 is CASSPPIAAGRYF.

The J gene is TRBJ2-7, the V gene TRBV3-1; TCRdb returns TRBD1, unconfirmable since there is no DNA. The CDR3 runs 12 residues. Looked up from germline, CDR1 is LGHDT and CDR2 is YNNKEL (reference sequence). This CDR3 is CASSTLNYEQYF.

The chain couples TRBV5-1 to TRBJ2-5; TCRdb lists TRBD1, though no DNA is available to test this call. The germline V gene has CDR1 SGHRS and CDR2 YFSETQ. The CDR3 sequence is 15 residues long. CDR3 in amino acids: CASSLVGTQEETQYF.

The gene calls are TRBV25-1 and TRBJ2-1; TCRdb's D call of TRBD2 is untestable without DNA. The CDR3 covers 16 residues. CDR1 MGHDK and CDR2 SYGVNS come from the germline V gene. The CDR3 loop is CASSVAGGPGYNEQFF.

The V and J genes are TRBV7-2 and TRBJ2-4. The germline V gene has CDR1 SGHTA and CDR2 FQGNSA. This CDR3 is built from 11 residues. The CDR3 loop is CASSLAGDQYF.

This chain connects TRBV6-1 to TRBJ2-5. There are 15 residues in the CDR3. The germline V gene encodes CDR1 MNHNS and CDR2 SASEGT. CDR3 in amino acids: CASSQRIVNQETQYF.

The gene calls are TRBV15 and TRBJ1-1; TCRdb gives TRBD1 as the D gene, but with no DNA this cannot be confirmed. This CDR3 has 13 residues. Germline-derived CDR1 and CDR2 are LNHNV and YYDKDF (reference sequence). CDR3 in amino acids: CATRGTGVAEAFF.

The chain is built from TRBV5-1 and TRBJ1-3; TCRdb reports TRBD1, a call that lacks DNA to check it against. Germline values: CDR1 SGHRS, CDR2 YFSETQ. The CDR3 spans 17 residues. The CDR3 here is CASTISDPGRSGNTIYF.

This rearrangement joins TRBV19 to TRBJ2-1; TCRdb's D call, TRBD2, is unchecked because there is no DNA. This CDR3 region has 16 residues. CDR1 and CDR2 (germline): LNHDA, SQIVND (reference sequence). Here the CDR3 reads CASSLEGLANYNEQFF.

CDR3 loop: CAISEGRNQPQHF. The gene calls are TRBV10-3 and TRBJ1-5. CDR3 size: 13 residues. Germline assignment: CDR1 ENHRY and CDR2 SYGVKD.

CDR3 loop: CASSPFRNSNQPQHF. The chain carries TRBV28 and TRBJ1-5. CDR3 length equals 15 residues. Germline CDR1 reads MDHEN; CDR2 reads SYDVKM.

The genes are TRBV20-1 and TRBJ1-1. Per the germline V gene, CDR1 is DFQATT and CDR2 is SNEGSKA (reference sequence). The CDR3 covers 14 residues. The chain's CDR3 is CSAREGALNTEAFF.